The present TCR beta chain was sequenced within a study of shared T cell receptors in the human thymus. Some clones are missing from TCRdb's copy, which holds only in-frame ones; the method was immunoSEQ multiplex PCR. The table shows some 660,000 clones, with around 87% occurring only once. The CDR3 totals 15 residues. Germline assignment: CDR1 WNHNN and CDR2 SYGVQD (reference sequence). The ends were cut back, 2 bases at V and 1 base at J, with 11 bases in the middle. These sequences were also reported in another study, on human thymus T cells. That source reports: Infants served as donors; they were healthy and Finnish and were having corrective surgery for congenital heart defects. Resections were taken during corrective heart surgery, and the thymus tissue came from these. Related reports documented highly overlapping thymic repertoires among unrelated individuals.

The TCR comes from a boy younger than two with a congenital heart defect. This chain joins TRBV10-1 and TRBJ1-1, with TRBD1 as a possible D gene (6 bases). The material sequenced was thymocytes. The CDR3 sequence is CASSENVGQNTEAFF. The CDR3 region has the DNA TGCGCCAGCAGTGAGAATGTGGGACAGAACACTGAAGCTTTCTTT.